What follows are 28 T cell receptor beta chains derived from one specimen sequenced in a study of CD8 T cells in Susac syndrome. Reverse transcription used about 0.45 to 1 ug RNA and random hexamers. TCRdb re-derived calls from the immunoSEQ multiplex PCR reads in MiXCR, one entry per CDR3 protein. The data contain approximately 140,000 distinct CDR3 sequences, 95% of them singletons. Sequenced input: CD4+ T cells from PBMCs. Source of these receptors: a human donor with multiple sclerosis.

The CDR3, as DNA: TGTGCCTGGAGCCCCCTCAGGGTGACTGAAGCTTTCTTT. Its translation is CAWSPLRVTEAFF. The chain joins TRBV30 to TRBJ1-1; tentatively, D is TRBD1 (5 bases). The V end lost 3 bases, the J end lost 5 bases, and 13 bases lay between the germline ends. The length of the CDR3 is 13 residues. The germline gives CDR1 GTSNPN, CDR2 SVGIG (reference sequence).

The V call is TRBV24-1, the J call TRBJ2-1; D not certain. V was pared by 2 bases and J by 5 bases, with 0 bases between. The CDR3 contains 11 residues. In germline, CDR1 is KGHDR, CDR2 SFDVKD. The chain's CDR3 is CATSDYNEQFF. The CDR3 bases are TGTGCCACCAGTGATTACAATGAGCAGTTCTTC.

The CDR3 protein is CASSQGGQGWNTEAFF. The CDR3 DNA reads TGTGCCAGCAGCCAAGGGGGACAGGGATGGAACACTGAAGCTTTCTTT. This chain joins TRBV3-1 and TRBJ1-1; 9 bases map to TRBD1. CDR3 size: 16 residues. CDR1 and CDR2 (germline): LGHDT, YNNKEL (reference sequence). With V trimmed by 1 base and J by 1 base, 4 bases remained unmatched.

CDR3 coding DNA: TGCAGTGCTAGGAGACCATCTAGCACAGATACGCAGTATTTT. Its translation: CSARRPSSTDTQYF. The genes are TRBV20-1 and TRBJ2-3, with D uncertain. Per the germline V gene, CDR1 is DFQATT and CDR2 is SNEGSKA (reference sequence). This CDR3 contains 14 residues. V dropped 3 bases and J dropped 0 bases, with 10 bases sitting between them.

V gene TRBV9 combines with J gene TRBJ1-2; D ambiguous. V was pared by 4 bases and J by 7 bases, with 14 bases between. This CDR3 has 13 residues. Germline assignment: CDR1 SGDLS and CDR2 YYNGEE. CDR3 protein: CASSLVPTSGYTF. CDR3 nucleotides: TGTGCCAGCAGCCTAGTACCCACCAGTGGCTACACCTTC.

Only one count was recorded for this clonotype. V and J are TRBV20-1 and TRBJ1-1; D not certain. This CDR3 region has 12 residues. The V gene lost 6 bases and the J gene lost 2 bases, with 10 bases spanning the gap. Germline CDR1 DFQATT, CDR2 SNEGSKA (reference sequence). The CDR3 region has the DNA TGCAGTGCGGACCGGGCTAACACTGAAGCTTTCTTT. Translated, it gives CSADRANTEAFF.

The chain joins TRBV29-1 to TRBJ1-1; unclear D gene. Germline CDR1 is SQVTM and CDR2 is ANQGSEA. The CDR3 has 12 residues. Between the trimmed V and J ends, which lost 0 bases and 1 base, there was a span of 3 bases. CDR3 protein: CSVEEGNTEAFF. The CDR3 DNA reads TGCAGCGTTGAAGAGGGGAACACTGAAGCTTTCTTT.

The chain couples TRBV9 to TRBJ1-6; D is possibly TRBD1 (6 bases). CDR1 and CDR2 from the germline V gene are SGDLS and YYNGEE. V lost 3 bases to trimming and J lost 13 bases, with 17 bases between them. The CDR3 sequence is 14 residues long. DNA of the CDR3: TGTGCCAGCAGCGGGACAGTCTCTCTGAGTCCCCTCCACTTT. Translation gives CASSGTVSLSPLHF.

The J gene is TRBJ1-5, the V gene TRBV1; the table assigns TRBD1, which was not confirmed against the DNA. TRBV1 is annotated as a pseudogene. This CDR3 comprises 18 residues. This CDR3 is CTSSQDKGAGLSNQPQHF. The CDR3, as DNA: TGCACCAGCAGCCAAGATAAGGGTGCAGGGTTAAGCAATCAGCCCCAGCATTTT.

The chain combines TRBV3-1 with TRBJ2-7; 9 bases match TRBD1. Germline V gene lookup returns CDR1 LGHDT and CDR2 YNNKEL (reference sequence). This CDR3 spans 16 amino acids. The V and J ends lost 6 bases and 1 base, in that order; junction bases with no gene match: 10. The CDR3 nucleotides read TGTGCCAGCAGACTTTCGGGACAGGGAACTTCCTACGAGCAGTACTTC. It is translated as CASRLSGQGTSYEQYF.

The chain is built from TRBV3-1 and TRBJ2-7; D is ambiguous. Trimming stripped 2 bases from V and 5 bases from J, with 4 bases between. This CDR3 comprises 11 residues. Germline V lookup: CDR1 LGHDT, CDR2 YNNKEL (reference sequence). The CDR3 DNA sequence: TGTGCCAGCAGCCAATCTAACGAGCAGTACTTC. It translates to CASSQSNEQYF.

This chain connects TRBV9 to TRBJ2-1; D uncertain. V dropped 3 bases and J dropped 10 bases, with 20 bases sitting between them. Germline CDR1 reads SGDLS; CDR2 reads YYNGEE. The CDR3 has 15 amino acids. The CDR3 here is CASSGNSLRAGEQFF. In DNA, the CDR3 is TGTGCCAGCAGCGGTAACAGCCTGCGCGCCGGGGAGCAGTTCTTC.

DNA of the CDR3: TGTGCCAGCAGCGTAGTTGCTAGCGGGGAGACCCAGTACTTC. Amino acid sequence: CASSVVASGETQYF. The rearrangement links TRBV9 to TRBJ2-5, with 8 bases that match TRBD2. CDR3 length: 14 amino acids. V trimming: 0 bases; J trimming: 5 bases; junction bases outside the gene matches: 3. Germline V gene data show CDR1 as SGDLS and CDR2 as YYNGEE.

The V call is TRBV4-1, the J call TRBJ2-1; D gene uncertain. CDR3 length: 15 residues. The V end was cut by 5 bases, the J end by 8 bases, with 19 bases between. Germline assignment: CDR1 MGHRA and CDR2 YSYEKL. This CDR3 reads CASSEGWPAYYEQFF. The DNA of the CDR3 is TGCGCCAGCAGCGAAGGGTGGCCAGCATATTATGAGCAGTTCTTC.

V gene TRBV3-1 combines with J gene TRBJ2-3; D might be TRBD1 (6 bases). In germline, CDR1 is LGHDT, CDR2 YNNKEL (reference sequence). V was trimmed by 1 base and J by 1 base, leaving 9 bases between them. CDR3 length equals 15 residues. CDR3 residues: CASSQGAGGTDTQYF. The CDR3 DNA is TGTGCCAGCAGCCAAGGAGCAGGGGGCACAGATACGCAGTATTTT.

The chain recombines TRBV5-4 with TRBJ1-2, with D perhaps matching TRBD1 (5 bases). Germline-derived CDR1 and CDR2 are SGHNT and YYREEE (reference sequence). CDR3 length equals 13 residues. V lost 3 bases and J lost 12, with 18 bases in between. CDR3 sequence reads: CASSWRDAPGNTF. Here the CDR3 DNA reads TGTGCCAGCAGCTGGAGGGACGCCCCCGGGAACACCTTC.

The V gene is TRBV2, the J gene TRBJ1-5; D is unresolved. The CDR3 loop spans 13 amino acids. Germline V gives CDR1 SNHLY, CDR2 FYNNEI. Trimming shortened V by 3 bases and J by 7 bases, and 10 bases separated the two germline ends. CDR3 loop: CASSDQEPQPQHF. The CDR3 DNA sequence: TGTGCCAGCAGTGACCAGGAACCCCAGCCCCAGCATTTT.

This clonotype was recorded a few times. V and J are TRBV11-2 and TRBJ2-1; no reliable D call. Germline values: CDR1 SGHAT, CDR2 FQNNGV. The CDR3 length is 13 residues. V gave up 2 bases and J gave up 11 bases, with 13 bases separating them. The CDR3 is CASSLSDSLKQFF. The CDR3 region has the DNA TGTGCCAGCAGCTTATCCGACTCGCTAAAGCAGTTCTTC.

This rearrangement joins TRBV20-1 to TRBJ2-1; possibly TRBD1 or TRBD2 for D (6 bases each). The V gene lost 6 bases and the J gene lost 5 bases, with 17 bases spanning the gap. Germline values: CDR1 DFQATT, CDR2 SNEGSKA (reference sequence). CDR3 length: 14 residues. The CDR3 protein is CSALSPGANNEQFF. The CDR3 DNA reads TGCAGTGCGCTAAGCCCGGGGGCAAACAATGAGCAGTTCTTC.

V usage is TRBV29-1 and J usage is TRBJ1-5; TRBD1 might be the D (6 bases). The CDR3 is 13 amino acids. Per germline, CDR1 SQVTM and CDR2 ANQGSEA. V lost 4 bases and J 2 bases, leaving 9 bases between the germline ends. This CDR3 is CSVAGAGNQPQHF. In DNA form, the CDR3 reads TGCAGCGTTGCAGGGGCGGGCAATCAGCCCCAGCATTTT.

The chain couples TRBV11-2 to TRBJ2-1; 9 nucleotides agree with TRBD1. The length of the CDR3 is 15 residues. Trimming cost V 5 bases and J 2 bases; bases outside gene matches: 4. Germline CDR1 and CDR2: SGHAT and FQNNGV. The CDR3 reads CASSLGTGPYNEQFF. CDR3 DNA sequence: TGTGCCAGCAGCCTAGGGACAGGGCCCTACAATGAGCAGTTCTTC. The whole variable domain, remainder taken from reference TRBV11-2 and TRBJ2-1, is EAGVAQSPRYKIIEKRQSVAFWCNPISGHATLYWYQQILGQGPKLLIQFQNNGVVDDSQLPKDRFSAERLKGVDSTLKIQPAKLEDSAVYLCASSLGTGPYNEQFFGPGTRLTVL.

The chain combines TRBV7-3 with TRBJ1-5; unclear D gene. Trimming stripped 1 base from V and 4 bases from J, with 11 bases between. Germline V gene lookup returns CDR1 SGHTA and CDR2 FQGTGA. The CDR3 has 15 amino acids. CDR3 coding DNA: TGTGCCAGCAGCTTAAGGGGTATCGGAAATCAGCCCCAGCATTTT. This translates into CASSLRGIGNQPQHF.

V and J are TRBV30 and TRBJ2-3; D gene ambiguous. The length of the CDR3 is 12 residues. V lost 0 bases and J 4 bases, leaving 5 bases between the germline ends. Germline lookup yields CDR1 GTSNPN and CDR2 SVGIG (reference sequence). CDR3 protein: CAWSVSADTQYF. CDR3 DNA: TGTGCCTGGAGTGTATCGGCAGATACGCAGTATTTT.

The chain recombines TRBV7-2 with TRBJ2-1, with 8 bases that match TRBD2. The V gene's germline CDR1 is SGHTA and CDR2 FQGNSA. The ends lost 2 bases at V and 5 bases at J; junction bases unmatched: 8. This CDR3 contains 16 residues. For the CDR3, the DNA is TGTGCCAGCAGCTTATCGCGTACTAGCGGTCACAATGAGCAGTTCTTC. It specifies CASSLSRTSGHNEQFF.

The chain couples TRBV6-4 to TRBJ2-3; 7 nucleotides agree with TRBD2. Germline V gene lookup returns CDR1 MRHNA and CDR2 SNTAGT. The CDR3 spans 15 residues. V was pared by 8 bases and J by 1 base, with 9 bases of the junction left unmatched. DNA of the CDR3: TGTGCCAGCCGATCCGGGACTACCGGCACAGATACGCAGTATTTT. This gives the protein CASRSGTTGTDTQYF.

This chain connects TRBV29-1 to TRBJ2-1; no definite D call. V was pared by 2 bases and J by 9 bases, with 8 bases between. The CDR3 has 11 amino acids. In germline, CDR1 is SQVTM, CDR2 ANQGSEA. The CDR3 coding sequence is TGCAGCGTTGAAACATATGGTGAGCAGTTCTTC. It codes for CSVETYGEQFF.

V and J are TRBV5-4 and TRBJ2-2; D is perhaps TRBD1 (6 bases). V lost 3 bases to trimming and J lost 1 base, with 13 bases between them. CDR1 and CDR2 (germline): SGHNT, YYREEE (reference sequence). This CDR3 is built from 16 residues. CDR3 nucleotides: TGTGCCAGCAGCTCTAAAAAGGACAGGAACACCGGGGAGCTGTTTTTT. Amino acids: CASSSKKDRNTGELFF.

The chain links TRBV2 to TRBJ2-5; D unclear. The V end lost 8 bases, the J end lost 2 bases, and 9 bases lay between the germline ends. CDR1 SNHLY and CDR2 FYNNEI come from the germline V gene. This CDR3 comprises 12 residues. CDR3 sequence (DNA): TGTGCCAGCGGGCGAAGACAAGAGACCCAGTACTTC. This translates into CASGRRQETQYF.